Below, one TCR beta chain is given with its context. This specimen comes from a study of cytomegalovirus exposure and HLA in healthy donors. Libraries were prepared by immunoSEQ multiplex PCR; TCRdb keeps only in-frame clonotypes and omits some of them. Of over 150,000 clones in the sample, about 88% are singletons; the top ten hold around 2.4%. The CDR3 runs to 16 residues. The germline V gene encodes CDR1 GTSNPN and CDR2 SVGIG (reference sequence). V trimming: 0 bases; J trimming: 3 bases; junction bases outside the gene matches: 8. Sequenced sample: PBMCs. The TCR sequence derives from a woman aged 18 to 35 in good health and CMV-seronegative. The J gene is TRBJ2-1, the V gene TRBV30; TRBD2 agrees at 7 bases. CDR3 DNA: TGTGCCTGGAGTGTACCCGAAGAGCGGGGCTACAATGAGCAGTTCTTC. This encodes CAWSVPEERGYNEQFF.